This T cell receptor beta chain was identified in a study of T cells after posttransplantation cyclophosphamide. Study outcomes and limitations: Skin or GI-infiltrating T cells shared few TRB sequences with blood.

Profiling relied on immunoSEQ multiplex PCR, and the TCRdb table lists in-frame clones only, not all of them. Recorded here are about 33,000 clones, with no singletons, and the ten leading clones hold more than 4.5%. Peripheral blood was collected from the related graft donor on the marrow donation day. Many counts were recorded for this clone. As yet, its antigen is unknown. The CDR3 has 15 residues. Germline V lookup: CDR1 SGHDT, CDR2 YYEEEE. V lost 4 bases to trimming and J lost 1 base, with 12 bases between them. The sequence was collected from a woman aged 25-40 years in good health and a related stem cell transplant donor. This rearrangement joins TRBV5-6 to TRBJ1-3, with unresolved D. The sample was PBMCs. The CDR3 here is CASSGLGVSGNTIYF. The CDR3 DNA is TGTGCCAGCAGCGGACTGGGCGTTTCTGGAAACACCATATATTTT.